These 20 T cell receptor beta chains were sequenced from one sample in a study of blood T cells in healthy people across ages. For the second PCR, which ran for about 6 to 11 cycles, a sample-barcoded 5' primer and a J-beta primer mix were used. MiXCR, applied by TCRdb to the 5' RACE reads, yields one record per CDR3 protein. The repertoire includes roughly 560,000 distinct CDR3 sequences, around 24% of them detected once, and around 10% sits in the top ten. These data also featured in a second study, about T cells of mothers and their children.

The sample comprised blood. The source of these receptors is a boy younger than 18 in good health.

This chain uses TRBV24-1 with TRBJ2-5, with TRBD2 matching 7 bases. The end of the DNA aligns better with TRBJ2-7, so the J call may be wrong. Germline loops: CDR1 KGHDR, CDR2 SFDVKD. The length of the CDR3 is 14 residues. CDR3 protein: CATSDSGLSYEQYF. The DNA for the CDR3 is TGTGCCACCAGTGATTCGGGACTATCCTACGAGCAGTACTTC.

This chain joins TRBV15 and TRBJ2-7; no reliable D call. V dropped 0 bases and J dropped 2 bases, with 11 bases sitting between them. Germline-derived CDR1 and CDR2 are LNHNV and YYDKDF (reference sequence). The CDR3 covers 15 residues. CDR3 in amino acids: CATSREGSRAYEQYF. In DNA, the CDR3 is TGTGCCACCAGCAGAGAAGGCAGCCGAGCCTACGAGCAGTACTTC. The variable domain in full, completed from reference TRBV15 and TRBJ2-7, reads DAMVIQNPRYQVTQFGKPVTLSCSQTLNHNVMYWYQQKSSQAPKLLFHYYDKDFNNEADTPDNFQSRRPNTSFCFLDIRSPGLGDTAMYLCATSREGSRAYEQYFGPGTRLTVT.

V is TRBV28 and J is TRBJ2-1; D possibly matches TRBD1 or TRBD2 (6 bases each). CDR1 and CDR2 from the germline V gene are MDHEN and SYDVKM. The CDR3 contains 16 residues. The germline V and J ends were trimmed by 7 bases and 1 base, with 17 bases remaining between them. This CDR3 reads CASTLSTGASYNEQFF. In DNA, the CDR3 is TGTGCCAGCACCCTTTCCACGGGGGCATCCTACAATGAGCAGTTCTTC. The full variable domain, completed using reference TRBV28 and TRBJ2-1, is DVKVTQSSRYLVKRTGEKVFLECVQDMDHENMFWYRQDPGLGLRLIYFSYDVKMKEKGDIPEGYSVSREKKERFSLILESASTNQTSMYLCASTLSTGASYNEQFFGPGTRLTVL.

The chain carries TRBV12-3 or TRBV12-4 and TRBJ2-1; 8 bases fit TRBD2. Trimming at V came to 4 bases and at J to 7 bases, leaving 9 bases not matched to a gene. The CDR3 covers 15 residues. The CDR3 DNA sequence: TGTGCCAGCAGTTCCCCAGGCGGGGGGTATAATGAGCAGTTCTTC. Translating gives CASSSPGGGYNEQFF.

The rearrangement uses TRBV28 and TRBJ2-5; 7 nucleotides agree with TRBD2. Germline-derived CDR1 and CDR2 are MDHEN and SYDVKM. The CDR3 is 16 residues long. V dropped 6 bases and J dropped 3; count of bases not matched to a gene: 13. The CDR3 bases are TGTGCCAGCAGCCCACCAATCCCCGCGGGGGAAGAGACCCAGTACTTC. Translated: CASSPPIPAGEETQYF.

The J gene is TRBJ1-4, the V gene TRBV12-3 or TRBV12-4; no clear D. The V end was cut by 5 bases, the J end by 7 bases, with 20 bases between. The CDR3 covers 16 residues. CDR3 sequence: CASSPPGGVAVEKLFF. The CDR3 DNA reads TGTGCCAGCAGTCCCCCTGGTGGGGTCGCGGTTGAAAAACTGTTTTTT.

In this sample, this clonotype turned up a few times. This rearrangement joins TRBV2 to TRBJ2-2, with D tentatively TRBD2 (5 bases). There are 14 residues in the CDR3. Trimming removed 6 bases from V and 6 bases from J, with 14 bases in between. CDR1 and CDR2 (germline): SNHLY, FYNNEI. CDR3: CASRPREGPGELFF. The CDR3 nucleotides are TGTGCCAGCAGGCCCCGTGAGGGTCCCGGGGAGCTGTTTTTT.

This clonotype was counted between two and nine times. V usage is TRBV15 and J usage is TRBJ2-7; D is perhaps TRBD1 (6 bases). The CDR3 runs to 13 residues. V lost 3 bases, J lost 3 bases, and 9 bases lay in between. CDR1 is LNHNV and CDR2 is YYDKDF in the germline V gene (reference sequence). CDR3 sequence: CATSRTTGYEQYF. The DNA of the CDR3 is TGTGCCACCAGCAGGACGACAGGCTACGAGCAGTACTTC.

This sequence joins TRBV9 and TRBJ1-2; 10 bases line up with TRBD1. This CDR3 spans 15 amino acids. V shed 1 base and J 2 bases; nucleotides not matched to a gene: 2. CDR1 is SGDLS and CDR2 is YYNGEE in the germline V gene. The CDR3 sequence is CASSVSGQGNYGYTF. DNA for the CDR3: TGTGCCAGCAGCGTATCGGGACAGGGGAACTATGGCTACACCTTC.

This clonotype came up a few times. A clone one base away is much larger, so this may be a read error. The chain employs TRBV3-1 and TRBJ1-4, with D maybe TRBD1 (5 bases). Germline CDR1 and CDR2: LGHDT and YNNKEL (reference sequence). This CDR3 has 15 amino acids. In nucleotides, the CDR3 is TGTGCCCGCAGCCTACCAGGGTCAACTAATGAAAAACTGTTTTTT. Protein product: CARSLPGSTNEKLFF.

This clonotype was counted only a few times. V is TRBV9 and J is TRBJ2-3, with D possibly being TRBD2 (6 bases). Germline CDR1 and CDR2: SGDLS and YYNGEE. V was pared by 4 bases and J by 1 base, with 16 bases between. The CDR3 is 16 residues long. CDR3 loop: CASSLRGGVGTDTQYF. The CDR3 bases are TGTGCCAGCAGCCTTAGGGGAGGAGTAGGCACAGATACGCAGTATTTT.

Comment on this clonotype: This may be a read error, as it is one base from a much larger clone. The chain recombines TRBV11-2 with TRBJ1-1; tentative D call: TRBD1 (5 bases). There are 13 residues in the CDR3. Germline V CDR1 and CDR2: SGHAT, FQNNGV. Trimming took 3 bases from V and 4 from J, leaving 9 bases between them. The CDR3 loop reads CASSFEQATEAFF. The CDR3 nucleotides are TGTGCCAGCAGCTTCGAACAGGCCACTGAAGCTTTCTTT. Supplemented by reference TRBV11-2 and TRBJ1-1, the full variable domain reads EAGVAQSPRYKIIEKRQSVAFWCNPISGHATLYWYQQILGQGPKLLIQFQNNGVVDDSQLPKDRFSAERLKGVDSTLKIQPAKLEDSAVYLCASSFEQATEAFFGQGTRLTVV.

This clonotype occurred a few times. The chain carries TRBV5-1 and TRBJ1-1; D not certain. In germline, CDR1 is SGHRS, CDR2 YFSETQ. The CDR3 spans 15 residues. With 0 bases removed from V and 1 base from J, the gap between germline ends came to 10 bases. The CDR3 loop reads CASSLGAPENTEAFF. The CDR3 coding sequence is TGCGCCAGCAGCTTGGGGGCCCCAGAGAACACTGAAGCTTTCTTT.

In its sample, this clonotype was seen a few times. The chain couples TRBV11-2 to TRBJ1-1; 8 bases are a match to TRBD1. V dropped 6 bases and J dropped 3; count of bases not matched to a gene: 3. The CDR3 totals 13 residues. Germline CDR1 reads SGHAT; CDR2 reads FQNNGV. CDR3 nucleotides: TGTGCCAGCAGGACAGGGGCGGACACTGAAGCTTTCTTT. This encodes CASRTGADTEAFF.

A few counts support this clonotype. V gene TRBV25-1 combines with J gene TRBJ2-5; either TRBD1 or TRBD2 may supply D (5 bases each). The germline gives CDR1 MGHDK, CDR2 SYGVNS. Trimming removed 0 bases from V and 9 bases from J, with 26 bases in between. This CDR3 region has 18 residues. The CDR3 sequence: CASSEYRSMQGEAGAQYF. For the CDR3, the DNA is TGTGCCAGCAGTGAATATCGGTCAATGCAGGGAGAGGCCGGGGCCCAGTACTTC.

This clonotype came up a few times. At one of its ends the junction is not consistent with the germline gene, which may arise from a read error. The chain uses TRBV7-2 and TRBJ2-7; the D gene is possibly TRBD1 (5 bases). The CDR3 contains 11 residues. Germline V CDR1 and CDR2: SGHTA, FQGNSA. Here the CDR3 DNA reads TGTGCCTGCAGGGCAAACTACGAGCAGTACTTC. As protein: CACRANYEQYF.

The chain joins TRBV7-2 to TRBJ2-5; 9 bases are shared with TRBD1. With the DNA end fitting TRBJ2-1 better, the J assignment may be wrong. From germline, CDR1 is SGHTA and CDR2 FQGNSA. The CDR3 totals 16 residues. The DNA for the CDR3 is TGTGCCAGCAGCTTAGCACCGGGACAGGGTAAAAATGAGCAGTTCTTC. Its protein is CASSLAPGQGKNEQFF.

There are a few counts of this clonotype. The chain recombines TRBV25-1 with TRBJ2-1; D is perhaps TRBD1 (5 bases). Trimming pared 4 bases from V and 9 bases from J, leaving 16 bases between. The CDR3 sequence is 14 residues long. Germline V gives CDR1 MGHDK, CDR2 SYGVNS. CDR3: CASSGPQGSGEQFF. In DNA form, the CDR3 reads TGTGCCAGCAGTGGACCCCAGGGATCGGGTGAGCAGTTCTTC.

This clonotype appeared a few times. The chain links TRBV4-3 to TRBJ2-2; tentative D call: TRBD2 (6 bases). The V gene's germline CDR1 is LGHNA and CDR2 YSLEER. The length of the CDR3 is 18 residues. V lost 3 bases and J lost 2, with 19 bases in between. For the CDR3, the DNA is TGCGCCAGCAGCCATGAACCGGGCGGGACCTCAAACACCGGGGAGCTGTTTTTT. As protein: CASSHEPGGTSNTGELFF.

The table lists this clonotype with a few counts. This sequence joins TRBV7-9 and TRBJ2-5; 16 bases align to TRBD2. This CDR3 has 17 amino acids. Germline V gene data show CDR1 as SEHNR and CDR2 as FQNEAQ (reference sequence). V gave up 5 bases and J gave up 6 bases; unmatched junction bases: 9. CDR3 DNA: TGTGCCAGCAGCCCGGGACTAGCGGGAGGGGAGGCGAAGACCCAGTACTTC. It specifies CASSPGLAGGEAKTQYF.